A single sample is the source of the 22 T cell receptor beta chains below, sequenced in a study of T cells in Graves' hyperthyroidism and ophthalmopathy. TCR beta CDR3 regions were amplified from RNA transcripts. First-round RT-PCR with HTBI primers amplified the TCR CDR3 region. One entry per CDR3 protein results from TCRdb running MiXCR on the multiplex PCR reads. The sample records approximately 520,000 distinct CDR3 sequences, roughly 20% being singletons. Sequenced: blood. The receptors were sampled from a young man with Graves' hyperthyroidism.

For the CDR3, the DNA is TGTGCCAGCAGCCAAGAATACCCAAATTCACCCCTCCACTTT. Its translation: CASSQEYPNSPLHF. V and J are TRBV3-1 and TRBJ1-6; D gene ambiguous. CDR3 length equals 14 residues. With 0 bases removed from V and 7 bases from J, the gap between germline ends came to 7 bases. Germline-derived CDR1 and CDR2 are LGHDT and YNNKEL (reference sequence).

The CDR3 nucleotides are TGTGCCAGCAGTTACGGGCTTGGGGGAGGCGCGGACTATGGCTACACCTTC. It codes for CASSYGLGGGADYGYTF. This chain links TRBV6-5 with TRBJ1-2; D might be TRBD1 (5 bases). The CDR3 has 17 amino acids. Germline V gives CDR1 MNHEY, CDR2 SVGAGI. V dropped 2 bases and J dropped 3 bases, with 19 bases sitting between them.

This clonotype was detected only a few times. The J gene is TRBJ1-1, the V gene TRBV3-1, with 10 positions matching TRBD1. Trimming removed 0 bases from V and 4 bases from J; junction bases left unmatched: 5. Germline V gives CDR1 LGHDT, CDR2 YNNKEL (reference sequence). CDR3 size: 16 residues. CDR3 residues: CASSQEWDRGVTEAFF. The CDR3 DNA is TGTGCCAGCAGCCAAGAGTGGGACAGGGGAGTCACTGAAGCTTTCTTT.

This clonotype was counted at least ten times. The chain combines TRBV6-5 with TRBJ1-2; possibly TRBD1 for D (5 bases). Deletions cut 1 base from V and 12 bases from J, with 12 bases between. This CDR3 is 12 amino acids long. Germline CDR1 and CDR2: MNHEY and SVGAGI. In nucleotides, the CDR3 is TGTGCCAGCAGTTACTTGGGGGGTACGAACACCTTC. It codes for CASSYLGGTNTF.

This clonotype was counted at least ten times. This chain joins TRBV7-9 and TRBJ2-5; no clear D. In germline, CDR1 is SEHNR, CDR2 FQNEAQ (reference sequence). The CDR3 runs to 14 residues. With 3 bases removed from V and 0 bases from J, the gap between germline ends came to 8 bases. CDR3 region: CASSFVGYQETQYF. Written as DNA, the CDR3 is TGTGCCAGCAGCTTCGTGGGGTACCAAGAGACCCAGTACTTC.

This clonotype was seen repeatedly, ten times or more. CDR3 amino acids: CATSRGAGGVYGYTF. CDR3 DNA sequence: TGTGCCACCAGCAGAGGGGCAGGGGGCGTCTATGGCTACACCTTC. The chain carries TRBV15 and TRBJ1-2; TRBD1 matches at 8 bases. Germline V gives CDR1 LNHNV, CDR2 YYDKDF (reference sequence). V trimming: 1 base; J trimming: 4 bases; junction bases outside the gene matches: 5. The CDR3 runs 15 residues.

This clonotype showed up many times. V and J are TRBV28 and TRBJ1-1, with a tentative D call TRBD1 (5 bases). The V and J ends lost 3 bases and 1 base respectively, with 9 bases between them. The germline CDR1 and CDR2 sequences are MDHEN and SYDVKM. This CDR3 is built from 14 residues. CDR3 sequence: CASSFAGTNTEAFF. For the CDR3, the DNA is TGTGCCAGCAGTTTCGCAGGGACGAACACTGAAGCTTTCTTT.

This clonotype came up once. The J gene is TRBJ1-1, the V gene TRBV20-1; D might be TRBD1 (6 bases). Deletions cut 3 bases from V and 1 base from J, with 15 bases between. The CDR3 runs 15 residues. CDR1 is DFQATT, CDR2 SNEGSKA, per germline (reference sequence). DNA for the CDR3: TGCAGTGCTAGCGAGACCGGGACACCGAACACTGAAGCTTTCTTT. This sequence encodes CSASETGTPNTEAFF.

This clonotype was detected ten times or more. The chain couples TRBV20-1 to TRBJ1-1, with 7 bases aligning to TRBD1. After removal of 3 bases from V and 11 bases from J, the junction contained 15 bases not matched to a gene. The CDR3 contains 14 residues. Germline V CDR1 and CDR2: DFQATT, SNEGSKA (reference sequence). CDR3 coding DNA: TGCAGTGCTAGTCCTAGGGACAGTCAGGGGAATGCTTTCTTT. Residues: CSASPRDSQGNAFF.

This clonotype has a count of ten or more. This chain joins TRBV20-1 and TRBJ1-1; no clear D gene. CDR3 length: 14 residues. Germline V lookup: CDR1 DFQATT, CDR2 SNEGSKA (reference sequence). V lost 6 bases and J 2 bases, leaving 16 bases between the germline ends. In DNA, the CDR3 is TGCAGTGCCACCACAAAGGGCCTTAACACTGAAGCTTTCTTT. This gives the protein CSATTKGLNTEAFF.

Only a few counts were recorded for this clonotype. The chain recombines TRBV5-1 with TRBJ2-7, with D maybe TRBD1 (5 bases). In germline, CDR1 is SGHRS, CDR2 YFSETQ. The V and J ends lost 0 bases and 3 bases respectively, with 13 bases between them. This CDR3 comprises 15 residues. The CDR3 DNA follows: TGCGCCAGCAGCTTGGTGCAGGGTGTCTTCTACGAGCAGTACTTC. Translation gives CASSLVQGVFYEQYF.

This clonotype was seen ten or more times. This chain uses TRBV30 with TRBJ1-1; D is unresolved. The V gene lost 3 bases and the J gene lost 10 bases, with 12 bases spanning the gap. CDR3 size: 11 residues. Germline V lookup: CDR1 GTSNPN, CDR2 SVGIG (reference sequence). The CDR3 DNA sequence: TGTGCCTGGAGACGGGCGGACGGAGCTTTCTTT. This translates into CAWRRADGAFF.

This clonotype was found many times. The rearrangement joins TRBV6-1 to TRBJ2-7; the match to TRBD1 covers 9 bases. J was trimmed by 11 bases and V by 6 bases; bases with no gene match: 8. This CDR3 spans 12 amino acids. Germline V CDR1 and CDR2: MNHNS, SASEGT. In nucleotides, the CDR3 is TGTGCCAGCAGCGTAACAGGGGGCAGTGAGTACTTC. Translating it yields CASSVTGGSEYF.

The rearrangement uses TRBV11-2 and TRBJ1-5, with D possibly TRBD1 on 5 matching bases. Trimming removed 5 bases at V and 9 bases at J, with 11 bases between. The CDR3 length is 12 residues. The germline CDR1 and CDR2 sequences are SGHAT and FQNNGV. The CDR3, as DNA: TGTGCCAGCAGCGGTGCTGGGGGGCCCCAGCATTTT. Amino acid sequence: CASSGAGGPQHF.

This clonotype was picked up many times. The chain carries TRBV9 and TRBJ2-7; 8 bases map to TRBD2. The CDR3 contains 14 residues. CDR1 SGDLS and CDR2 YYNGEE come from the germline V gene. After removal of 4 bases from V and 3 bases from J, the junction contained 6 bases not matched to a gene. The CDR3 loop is CASSPQGLVYEQYF. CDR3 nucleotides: TGTGCCAGCAGCCCTCAGGGACTAGTCTACGAGCAGTACTTC.

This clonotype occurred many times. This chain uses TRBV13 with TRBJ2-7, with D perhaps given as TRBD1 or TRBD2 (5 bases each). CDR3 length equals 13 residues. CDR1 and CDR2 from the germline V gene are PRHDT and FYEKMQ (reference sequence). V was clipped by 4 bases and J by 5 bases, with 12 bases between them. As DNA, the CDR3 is TGTGCCAGCAGCTCGGTGGGGGTTGACGAGCAGTACTTC. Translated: CASSSVGVDEQYF.

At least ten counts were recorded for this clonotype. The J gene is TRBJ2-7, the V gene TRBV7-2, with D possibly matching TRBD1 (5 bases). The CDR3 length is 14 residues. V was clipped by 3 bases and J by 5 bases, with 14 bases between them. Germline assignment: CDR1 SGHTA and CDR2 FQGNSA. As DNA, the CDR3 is TGTGCCAGCAGCTTGGAGCAGGGTCTGGACGAGCAGTACTTC. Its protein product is CASSLEQGLDEQYF. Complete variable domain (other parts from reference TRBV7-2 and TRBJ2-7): GAGVSQSPSNKVTEKGKDVELRCDPISGHTALYWYRQSLGQGLEFLIYFQGNSAPDKSGLPSDRFSAERTGGSVSTLTIQRTQQEDSAVYLCASSLEQGLDEQYFGPGTRLTVT.

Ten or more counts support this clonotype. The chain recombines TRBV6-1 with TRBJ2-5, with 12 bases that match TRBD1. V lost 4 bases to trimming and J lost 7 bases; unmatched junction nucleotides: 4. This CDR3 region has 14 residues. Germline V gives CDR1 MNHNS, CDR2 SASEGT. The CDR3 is CASSAGQGAGTQYF. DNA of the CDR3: TGTGCCAGCAGTGCGGGACAGGGGGCAGGGACCCAGTACTTC.

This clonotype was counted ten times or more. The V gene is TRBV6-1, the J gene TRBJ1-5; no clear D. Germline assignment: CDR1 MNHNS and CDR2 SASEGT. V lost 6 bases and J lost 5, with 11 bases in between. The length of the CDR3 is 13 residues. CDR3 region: CASRRGNDQPQHF. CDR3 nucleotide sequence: TGTGCCAGCAGAAGAGGGAACGATCAGCCCCAGCATTTT.

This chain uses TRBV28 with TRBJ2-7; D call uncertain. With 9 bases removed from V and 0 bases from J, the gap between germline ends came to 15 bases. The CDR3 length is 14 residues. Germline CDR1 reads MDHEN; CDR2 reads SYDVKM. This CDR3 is CASHSARSSYEQYF. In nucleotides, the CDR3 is TGTGCCAGTCACTCAGCACGTAGCTCCTACGAGCAGTACTTC. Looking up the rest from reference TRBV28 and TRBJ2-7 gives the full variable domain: DVKVTQSSRYLVKRTGEKVFLECVQDMDHENMFWYRQDPGLGLRLIYFSYDVKMKEKGDIPEGYSVSREKKERFSLILESASTNQTSMYLCASHSARSSYEQYFGPGTRLTVT.

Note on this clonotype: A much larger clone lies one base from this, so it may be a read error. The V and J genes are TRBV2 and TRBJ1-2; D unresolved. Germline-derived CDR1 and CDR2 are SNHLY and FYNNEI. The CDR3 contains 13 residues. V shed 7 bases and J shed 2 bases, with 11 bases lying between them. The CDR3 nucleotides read TGTGCCAGCAATTTGAGTCGGAACTATGGCTACACCTTC. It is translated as CASNLSRNYGYTF.

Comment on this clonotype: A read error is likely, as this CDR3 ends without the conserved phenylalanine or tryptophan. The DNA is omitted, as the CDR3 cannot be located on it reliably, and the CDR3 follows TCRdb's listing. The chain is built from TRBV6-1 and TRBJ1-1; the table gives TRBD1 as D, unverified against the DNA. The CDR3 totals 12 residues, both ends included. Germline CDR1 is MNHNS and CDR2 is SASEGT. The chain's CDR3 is CASSRGAAEAFV.